These 4 T cell receptor beta chains came from one sample sequenced in a study of shared clonotypes between healthy human individuals. Sequenced by immunoSEQ multiplex PCR; TCRdb stores in-frame clones only, minus some. This table holds around 500,000 clones, 70% to 85% found once. Sequencing used PBMCs. The origin of the receptors is a woman in her thirties or forties in good health. Some clones in this sample may be carry-over from other donors' samples.

This rearrangement joins TRBV7-2 to TRBJ2-1; 14 nucleotides line up with TRBD2. V dropped 5 bases and J dropped 10; count of bases not matched to a gene: 10. The CDR3 is 16 residues long. The germline V gene has CDR1 SGHTA and CDR2 FQGNSA. The CDR3 loop is CASSPSGLAGEGEQFF. DNA of the CDR3: TGTGCCAGCAGCCCTTCGGGACTAGCGGGGGAGGGGGAGCAGTTCTTC. The full variable domain, in which reference TRBV7-2 and TRBJ2-1 provide the parts outside the CDR3, is GAGVSQSPSNKVTEKGKDVELRCDPISGHTALYWYRQSLGQGLEFLIYFQGNSAPDKSGLPSDRFSAERTGGSVSTLTIQRTQQEDSAVYLCASSPSGLAGEGEQFFGPGTRLTVL.

J is TRBJ2-3 and V is TRBV7-2; a possible D gene is TRBD2 (6 bases). CDR1 and CDR2 (germline): SGHTA, FQGNSA. The V gene lost 5 bases and the J gene lost 4 bases, with 13 bases spanning the gap. CDR3 size: 14 residues. CDR3 protein: CASSPGLQADTQYF. The CDR3 DNA is TGTGCCAGCAGCCCAGGACTACAGGCAGATACGCAGTATTTT. Drawing the rest from reference TRBV7-2 and TRBJ2-3, the complete variable domain is GAGVSQSPSNKVTEKGKDVELRCDPISGHTALYWYRQSLGQGLEFLIYFQGNSAPDKSGLPSDRFSAERTGGSVSTLTIQRTQQEDSAVYLCASSPGLQADTQYFGPGTRLTVL.

Details on this clone: Other DNA sequences from this sample encode an identical CDR3 as well. This chain joins TRBV19 and TRBJ2-3, with D perhaps being TRBD1 or TRBD2 (5 bases each). The CDR3 length is 15 residues. Trimming pared 3 bases from V and 1 base from J, leaving 11 bases between. CDR1 and CDR2 (germline): LNHDA, SQIVND (reference sequence). CDR3 in amino acids: CASSIGAGGTDTQYF. CDR3 sequence (DNA): TGTGCCAGTAGTATCGGGGCAGGAGGCACAGATACGCAGTATTTT. The whole variable domain, filled in from reference TRBV19 and TRBJ2-3, reads DGGITQSPKYLFRKEGQNVTLSCEQNLNHDAMYWYRQDPGQGLRLIYYSQIVNDFQKGDIAEGYSVSREKKESFPLTVTSAQKNPTAFYLCASSIGAGGTDTQYFGPGTRLTVL.

The V call is TRBV11-3, the J call TRBJ2-1; 8 positions agree with TRBD2. Per the germline V gene, CDR1 is SGHNT and CDR2 is YENEEA. This CDR3 is 15 amino acids long. Germline trimming cut 5 bases from V and 5 bases from J; bases unmatched to any gene: 8. CDR3 nucleotides: TGTGCCAGCAGCCCCACCGCGGGGGGCAACAATGAGCAGTTCTTC. It translates to CASSPTAGGNNEQFF.